This entry lists 5 T cell receptor beta chains sequenced from one sample in a study of OX40 agonist ivuxolimab in advanced cancers. Sequencing was performed with immunoSEQ multiplex PCR; in TCRdb, only in-frame clones are kept and a portion is missing. This repertoire shows roughly 80,000 clones, over 90% found once; its top ten account for around 5.9%. The sample consisted of CD4+ or CD8+ T cells sorted from blood, taken in a trial of the OX40 agonist ivuxolimab. The receptors were gathered from an adult with an advanced solid tumor such as melanoma, head and neck, liver or kidney cancer.

The chain employs TRBV7-6 and TRBJ2-7; 10 nucleotides align to TRBD1. V gave up 10 bases and J gave up 3 bases; unmatched junction bases: 9. The germline V gene encodes CDR1 SGHVS and CDR2 FNYEAQ. The CDR3 sequence is 14 residues long. CDR3 sequence: CATPGGTGVYEQYF. The CDR3 DNA reads TGTGCCACCCCCGGTGGGACAGGGGTCTACGAGCAGTACTTC.

The chain combines TRBV10-3 with TRBJ2-3, with 8 bases aligning to TRBD2. Germline V CDR1 and CDR2: ENHRY, SYGVKD. V lost 4 bases, J lost 4 bases, and 16 bases stayed unmatched. The CDR3 loop spans 18 amino acids. In nucleotides, the CDR3 is TGTGCCATCAGTGGGCCAGGGATGACGGGGGGGCCCGCAGATACGCAGTATTTT. This translates into CAISGPGMTGGPADTQYF.

V usage is TRBV4-3 and J usage is TRBJ1-1; no clear D gene. Germline assignment: CDR1 LGHNA and CDR2 YSLEER. The CDR3 loop spans 16 amino acids. Trimming cost V 4 bases and J 4 bases, with 19 bases left between them. The CDR3 bases are TGCGCCAGCAGCCCCGGGGTCTGGGATATGGGCACTGAAGCTTTCTTT. Residues: CASSPGVWDMGTEAFF.

Here the CDR3 reads CASSFALAGDEPITFSYNEQFF. The CDR3 DNA reads TGTGCCAGCAGCTTCGCACTAGCGGGAGATGAGCCCATCACCTTCTCCTACAATGAGCAGTTCTTC. The chain recombines TRBV13 with TRBJ2-1, with TRBD2 matching 11 bases. After removal of 3 bases from V and 0 bases from J, the junction contained 19 bases not matched to a gene. Germline assignment: CDR1 PRHDT and CDR2 FYEKMQ (reference sequence). The CDR3 contains 22 residues.

The chain carries TRBV4-1 and TRBJ2-1; TRBD2 aligns across 10 bases. V lost 0 bases to trimming and J lost 7 bases; unmatched junction nucleotides: 9. Germline CDR1 is MGHRA and CDR2 is YSYEKL. This CDR3 comprises 17 residues. CDR3 loop: CASSQDPASGSRNEQFF. The CDR3 bases are TGCGCCAGCAGCCAAGACCCGGCTAGCGGGAGTAGGAATGAGCAGTTCTTC.